The 21 T cell receptor beta chains presented below share a single source sample, sequenced in a study of blood T cell repertoires in COVID-19. Data came from immunoSEQ multiplex PCR; TCRdb stores just in-frame clones and leaves some out. In the table there are around 58,000 clones, approximately 92% of which are singletons. Sequencing used peripheral blood. The receptors here all came from a human donor with active COVID-19. The donor label of this sample is uncertain.

This clone occurred once. The V and J genes are TRBV19 and TRBJ1-1; TRBD1 matches at 8 bases. Germline lookup yields CDR1 LNHDA and CDR2 SQIVND (reference sequence). V shed 9 bases, J shed 3 bases, and the junction held 6 bases outside the gene matches. The CDR3 runs to 13 residues. The CDR3 sequence is CASRGRADTEAFF. In nucleotides, the CDR3 is TGTGCCAGCAGGGGGCGGGCGGACACTGAAGCTTTCTTT.

V usage is TRBV5-1 and J usage is TRBJ1-6; 10 bases line up with TRBD1. Trimming took 0 bases from V and 10 from J; bases not matched to a gene: 7. This CDR3 has 16 residues. The germline gives CDR1 SGHRS, CDR2 YFSETQ. The CDR3, as DNA: TGCGCCAGCAGCTTGGCCAGGACAGGGGGGCGGTCACCCCTCCACTTT. Protein: CASSLARTGGRSPLHF.

This chain links TRBV20-1 with TRBJ1-4, with TRBD1 as a possible D gene (6 bases). The CDR3 runs to 17 residues. V was pared by 3 bases and J by 2 bases, with 19 bases between. From germline, CDR1 is DFQATT and CDR2 SNEGSKA (reference sequence). The CDR3 bases are TGCAGTGCTAGTTTCCGACAGGACGTTTGGACTAATGAAAAACTGTTTTTT. Protein: CSASFRQDVWTNEKLFF.

This clone was detected only once. The V call is TRBV27, the J call TRBJ1-1; D perhaps matches TRBD1 (5 bases). The CDR3 runs 17 residues. V was clipped by 3 bases and J by 5 bases, with 22 bases between them. Germline assignment: CDR1 MNHEY and CDR2 SMNVEV (reference sequence). CDR3 bases: TGTGCCAGCAGTTTCTCCCCGAAGGGGTTTAAGATTACTGAAGCTTTCTTT. Translating gives CASSFSPKGFKITEAFF.

J is TRBJ2-3 and V is TRBV27; no clear D. The V and J ends lost 0 bases and 5 bases respectively, with 18 bases between them. The CDR3 is 17 amino acids. The germline gives CDR1 MNHEY, CDR2 SMNVEV (reference sequence). CDR3: CASSLSETVAGLDTQYF. In nucleotides, the CDR3 is TGTGCCAGCAGTTTATCGGAAACCGTCGCAGGATTAGATACGCAGTATTTT.

V is TRBV7-9 and J is TRBJ1-2; 7 nucleotides line up with TRBD1. The CDR3 is 14 residues long. Trimming removed 5 bases from V and 4 bases from J; junction bases left unmatched: 7. The germline V gene has CDR1 SEHNR and CDR2 FQNEAQ (reference sequence). CDR3 in amino acids: CASSPTGDAYGYTF. The CDR3, as DNA: TGTGCCAGCAGCCCCACAGGGGACGCCTATGGCTACACCTTC.

The V and J genes are TRBV28 and TRBJ1-1; TRBD1 agrees at 8 bases. With 5 bases clipped from V and 5 bases from J, the junction kept 10 bases outside the gene matches. The germline V gene has CDR1 MDHEN and CDR2 SYDVKM. The CDR3 extends over 15 amino acids. As DNA, the CDR3 is TGTGCCAGCAGTGTTGGACAGGGAGGGAGTACTGAAGCTTTCTTT. Its protein is CASSVGQGGSTEAFF. Supplemented by reference TRBV28 and TRBJ1-1, the full variable domain reads DVKVTQSSRYLVKRTGEKVFLECVQDMDHENMFWYRQDPGLGLRLIYFSYDVKMKEKGDIPEGYSVSREKKERFSLILESASTNQTSMYLCASSVGQGGSTEAFFGQGTRLTVV.

V usage is TRBV11-3 and J usage is TRBJ2-1, with a possible D match to TRBD1 (6 bases). Trimming cost V 4 bases and J 6 bases, with 10 bases left between them. Per the germline V gene, CDR1 is SGHNT and CDR2 is YENEEA. The CDR3 totals 13 residues. This CDR3 is CASSSGQLNEQFF. The CDR3 nucleotides are TGTGCCAGCAGCTCCGGACAGCTCAATGAGCAGTTCTTC.

This rearrangement joins TRBV27 to TRBJ1-2, with TRBD1 matching 7 bases. The J segment lost 7 bases and the V segment lost 5 bases, leaving 16 bases of the junction unmatched. Germline loops: CDR1 MNHEY, CDR2 SMNVEV (reference sequence). CDR3 size: 16 residues. The CDR3 DNA follows: TGTGCCAGCAGTAACCGCCCCACAGGGGAAGCTGCTGGCTACACCTTC. It encodes CASSNRPTGEAAGYTF.

In DNA form, the CDR3 reads TGTGCCATCTTGCCGACAGGGGGGACCGCCGGGGCCAACGTCCTGACTTTC. As protein: CAILPTGGTAGANVLTF. The J gene is TRBJ2-6, the V gene TRBV10-3, with 9 bases matching TRBD1. The CDR3 covers 17 residues. Per germline, CDR1 ENHRY and CDR2 SYGVKD. With 8 bases clipped from V and 4 bases from J, the junction kept 12 bases outside the gene matches.

The J gene is TRBJ1-1, the V gene TRBV6-2 or TRBV6-3; D possibly corresponds to TRBD1 (5 bases). This CDR3 has 14 residues. Trimming pared 2 bases from V and 4 bases from J, leaving 11 bases between. Germline V CDR1 and CDR2: MNHEY, SVGEGT. In nucleotides, the CDR3 is TGTGCCAGCAGTTACGGGGGGGTGACCACTGAAGCTTTCTTT. Translation: CASSYGGVTTEAFF.

The chain combines TRBV27 with TRBJ1-5; D is perhaps TRBD1 (5 bases). The CDR3 contains 15 residues. Between the trimmed V and J ends, which lost 0 bases and 2 bases, there was a span of 8 bases. Germline values: CDR1 MNHEY, CDR2 SMNVEV (reference sequence). This CDR3 is CASSLSGVGNQPQHF. The CDR3 region has the DNA TGTGCCAGCAGTTTATCAGGGGTCGGCAATCAGCCCCAGCATTTT.

The chain uses TRBV5-5 and TRBJ2-3, with D possibly being TRBD2 (6 bases). The CDR3 loop spans 18 amino acids. Trimming took 4 bases from V and 3 from J, leaving 24 bases between them. The germline gives CDR1 SGHKS, CDR2 YYEKEE (reference sequence). CDR3 residues: CASSPRLAGKAGTDTQYF. The DNA for the CDR3 is TGTGCCAGCAGCCCCAGGTTGGCGGGAAAGGCGGGTACAGATACGCAGTATTTT.

V usage is TRBV5-1 and J usage is TRBJ1-3; the match to TRBD1 covers 7 bases. The CDR3 consists of 16 residues. Germline CDR1 SGHRS, CDR2 YFSETQ. The V and J ends lost 5 bases and 0 bases, in that order; junction bases with no gene match: 8. Here the CDR3 DNA reads TGCGCCAGCAGACCTCAGACAGGGCCCTCTGGAAACACCATATATTTT. This translates into CASRPQTGPSGNTIYF.

The CDR3 sequence: CASSLGDRVNNEQFF. The CDR3 bases are TGTGCCAGCAGTTTAGGGGACAGGGTCAACAATGAGCAGTTCTTC. The V call is TRBV28, the J call TRBJ2-1; 9 bases are shared with TRBD1. V shed 2 bases and J 5 bases; nucleotides not matched to a gene: 4. Germline V gene lookup returns CDR1 MDHEN and CDR2 SYDVKM. This CDR3 comprises 15 residues.

The rearrangement links TRBV5-4 to TRBJ2-7, with 7 bases identical to TRBD1. Losses at the gene ends were 2 bases for V and 6 bases for J; bases not matched to a gene: 8. Germline V CDR1 and CDR2: SGHNT, YYREEE (reference sequence). The CDR3 consists of 14 residues. CDR3 sequence (DNA): TGTGCCAGCAGCTTATTAGGGGGCGCGTCCGAGCAGTACGTC. Translation: CASSLLGGASEQYV.

The V gene is TRBV6-2 or TRBV6-3, the J gene TRBJ2-7, with TRBD2 matching over 9 bases. Trimming cost V 0 bases and J 4 bases; bases outside gene matches: 13. The CDR3 sequence is 18 residues long. Looked up from germline, CDR1 is MNHEY and CDR2 is SVGEGT. This chain's CDR3 is CASSYSTRDLAGAYEQYF. The CDR3 DNA reads TGTGCCAGCAGTTACTCTACCCGGGACTTAGCGGGGGCTTACGAGCAGTACTTC.

The J gene is TRBJ2-1, the V gene TRBV7-3; D gene unclear. This CDR3 region has 14 residues. Trimming shortened V by 3 bases and J by 1 base, and 7 bases separated the two germline ends. Per germline, CDR1 SGHTA and CDR2 FQGTGA. This chain's CDR3 is CASSLAASYNEQFF. As DNA, the CDR3 is TGTGCCAGCAGCTTGGCGGCGTCCTACAATGAGCAGTTCTTC.

The chain employs TRBV19 and TRBJ2-7; D may be TRBD2 (5 bases). The germline gives CDR1 LNHDA, CDR2 SQIVND (reference sequence). The V gene lost 4 bases and the J gene lost 1 base, with 11 bases spanning the gap. This CDR3 is 14 amino acids long. The CDR3 spells CASSTGVGSYEQYF. CDR3 in DNA: TGTGCCAGTAGTACCGGGGTAGGATCCTACGAGCAGTACTTC.

This sequence joins TRBV18 and TRBJ2-2; D remains unclear. This CDR3 has 15 amino acids. Trimming shortened V by 4 bases and J by 0 bases, and 9 bases separated the two germline ends. Germline V lookup: CDR1 KGHSH, CDR2 LQKENI. The CDR3 nucleotides are TGTGCCAGCTCACTTAGTCCATCGAACACCGGGGAGCTGTTTTTT. Translating gives CASSLSPSNTGELFF.

The chain uses TRBV19 and TRBJ2-7; 8 positions agree with TRBD1. CDR3 length: 17 amino acids. The V and J ends lost 3 bases and 3 bases, in that order; junction bases with no gene match: 13. The germline V gene has CDR1 LNHDA and CDR2 SQIVND (reference sequence). CDR3 nucleotide sequence: TGTGCCAGTAGTATCTACCTGAACCGGGACAGGATCTACGAGCAGTACTTC. Protein product: CASSIYLNRDRIYEQYF.